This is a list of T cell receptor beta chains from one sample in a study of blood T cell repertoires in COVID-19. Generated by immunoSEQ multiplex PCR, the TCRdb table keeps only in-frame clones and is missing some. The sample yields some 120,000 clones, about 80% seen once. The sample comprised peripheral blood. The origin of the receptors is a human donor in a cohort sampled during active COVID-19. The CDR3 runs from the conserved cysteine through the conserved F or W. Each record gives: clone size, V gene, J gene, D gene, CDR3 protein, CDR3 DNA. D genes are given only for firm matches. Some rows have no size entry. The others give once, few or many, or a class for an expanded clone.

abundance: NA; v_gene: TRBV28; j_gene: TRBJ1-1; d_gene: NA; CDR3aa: CAITGLNTEAFF; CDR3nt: TGTGCCATTACGGGTTTGAACACTGAAGCTTTCTTT
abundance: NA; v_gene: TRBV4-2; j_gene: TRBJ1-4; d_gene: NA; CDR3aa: CASSQEREVSVVGEKLFF; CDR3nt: TGTGCCAGCAGCCAAGAAAGGGAGGTGTCAGTCGTGGGCGAAAAACTGTTTTTT
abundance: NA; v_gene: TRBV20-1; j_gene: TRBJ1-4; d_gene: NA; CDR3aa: CSASKKTGLRGSEKLFF; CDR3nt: TGCAGTGCTAGTAAAAAAACAGGGTTGAGGGGTAGTGAAAAACTGTTTTTT
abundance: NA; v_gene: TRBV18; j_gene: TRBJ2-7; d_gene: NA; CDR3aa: CASSPIQGYEQYF; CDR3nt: TGTGCCAGCTCACCCATACAGGGCTACGAGCAGTACTTC
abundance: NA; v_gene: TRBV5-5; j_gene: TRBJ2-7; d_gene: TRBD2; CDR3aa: CASSFPGRAYEQYF; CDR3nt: TGTGCCAGCAGCTTTCCCGGGAGGGCCTACGAGCAGTACTTC
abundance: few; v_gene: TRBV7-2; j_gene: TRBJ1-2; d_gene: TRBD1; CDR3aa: CASSLMSNSQGAHGYTF; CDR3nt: TGTGCCAGCAGCTTAATGAGCAATTCACAGGGGGCGCACGGCTACACCTTC
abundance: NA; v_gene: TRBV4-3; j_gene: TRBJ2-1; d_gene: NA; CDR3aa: CASSQAPSSYNEQFF; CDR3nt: TGCGCCAGCAGCCAAGCCCCTAGCTCCTACAATGAGCAGTTCTTC
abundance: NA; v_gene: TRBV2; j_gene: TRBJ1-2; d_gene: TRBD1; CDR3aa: CASRLMDRGRGYTF; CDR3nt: TGTGCCAGCAGATTAATGGACAGGGGACGGGGCTACACCTTC
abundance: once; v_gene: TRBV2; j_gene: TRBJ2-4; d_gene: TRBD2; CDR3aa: CASSGGLGGIQYF; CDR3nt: TGTGCCAGCAGTGGGGGACTGGGAGGGATTCAGTACTTC
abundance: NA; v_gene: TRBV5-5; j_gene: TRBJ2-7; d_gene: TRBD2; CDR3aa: CASSLAPSGRQISYEQYF; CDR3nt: TGTGCCAGCAGCTTGGCCCCTAGCGGGAGGCAGATTTCCTACGAGCAGTACTTC
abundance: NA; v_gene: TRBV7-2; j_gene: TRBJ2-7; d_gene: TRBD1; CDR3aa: CASSLLGRGRDEQYF; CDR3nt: TGTGCCAGCAGCTTATTGGGCAGGGGGCGCGATGAGCAGTACTTC
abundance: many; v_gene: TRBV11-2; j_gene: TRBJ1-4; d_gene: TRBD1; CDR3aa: CASREDRGKNEKLFF; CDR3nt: TGTGCCAGCAGAGAAGACAGGGGTAAAAATGAAAAACTGTTTTTT
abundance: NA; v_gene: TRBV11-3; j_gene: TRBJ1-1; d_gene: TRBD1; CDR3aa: CASSSGQGRNTEAFF; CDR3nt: TGTGCCAGCAGCTCAGGACAGGGCCGGAACACTGAAGCTTTCTTT
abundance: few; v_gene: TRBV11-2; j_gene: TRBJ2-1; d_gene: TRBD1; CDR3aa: CASSGQVYEQFF; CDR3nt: TGTGCCAGCAGCGGACAGGTGTATGAGCAGTTCTTC
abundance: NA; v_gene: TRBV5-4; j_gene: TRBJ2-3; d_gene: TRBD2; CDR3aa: CASSPPAGAGTDTQYF; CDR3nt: TGTGCCAGCAGCCCACCAGCGGGAGCTGGCACAGATACGCAGTATTTT
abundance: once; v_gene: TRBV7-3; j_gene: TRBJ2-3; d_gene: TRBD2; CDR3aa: CASSRTSGSDTQYF; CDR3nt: TGTGCCAGCAGCCGGACTAGCGGCTCAGATACGCAGTATTTT
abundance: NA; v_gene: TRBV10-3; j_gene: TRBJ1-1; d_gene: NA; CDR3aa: CAISEPRRGHTEAFF; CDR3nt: TGTGCCATCAGTGAGCCCCGGAGAGGCCACACTGAAGCTTTCTTT
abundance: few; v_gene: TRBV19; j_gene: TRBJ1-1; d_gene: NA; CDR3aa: CASSIPRAGNTEAFF; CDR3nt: TGTGCCAGTAGTATTCCGAGGGCTGGGAACACTGAAGCTTTCTTT